This T cell receptor (beta chain) was captured in a study of human T cells and chemical hapten exposure. Looking at the study overall: Across the whole study, which lasted around six months, patients were given diphenylcyclopropenone on the scalp once a week.

General study findings and limits: Given that the donors had alopecia, their immune response may differ from that seen in healthy people. Significantly more large CDR3 similarity clusters were formed by expanded TCRs than by controls.

In the original processing: TCR counts had a median of approximately 96,000 per sample and spanned roughly 23,224 to 690,600. TCRdb recomputed calls from the RACE reads with MiXCR, one row per CDR3 protein. TCRdb, not the authors, supplied the V and J calls. The sample shows approximately 100,000 distinct CDR3 sequences, about 10% of them seen only once. The CDR3 is 14 residues long. Germline assignment: CDR1 DFQATT and CDR2 SNEGSKA (reference sequence). The V gene end was trimmed by 6 bases and the J gene end by 0 bases; junction bases not matched to a gene: 7. This clonotype was recorded many times. Antigen unknown. The time point is: patch test 1, 2 weeks after DPC sensitization. The treatment here: therapeutic diphenylcyclopropenone sensitization with weekly scalp DPC.

The sequence derives from a woman aged 40 to 50 with alopecia areata. Some clones in this sample may be carry-over from other donors' samples. This chain connects TRBV20-1 to TRBJ2-7, with TRBD1 matching over 8 bases. Here the sequenced sample was whole blood, taken in connection with sensitization to the hapten diphenylcyclopropenone (DPC). Written as DNA, the CDR3 is TGCAGTGCCCAAGACAGGGGTCGCTCCTACGAGCAGTACTTC. Translated, it gives CSAQDRGRSYEQYF.